This T cell receptor (beta chain) was captured by sequencing in a study of T-cell memory formation after mild COVID-19. Comments on this clonotype: The antigen is unknown.

TCRdb reanalysed the 5' RACE reads using MiXCR and keeps one entry per CDR3 protein. The sample comprises roughly 130,000 distinct CDR3 sequences, approximately 15% of which are singletons, and approximately 13% rests with the top ten. Broader study findings: Within pre-infection memory, some responding clones were found, suggesting cross-reactive memory joined.

The receptor was derived from an adult woman who had mild COVID-19 (a few samples of this study predate the infection). Cell type and time point are not known. The specimen sequenced was PBMCs or a T cell subset sorted from them (not recorded which).

The CDR3 DNA reads TGTGCCAGCAGCAAGACAGGGGGCTCAGCGGGAGTGGTGTTCTTC. This gives the protein CASSKTGGSAGVVFF. This chain connects TRBV7-3 to TRBJ2-1, with 10 bases matching TRBD1. Germline lookup yields CDR1 SGHTA and CDR2 FQGTGA. With V trimmed by 5 bases and J by 15 bases, 16 bases remained unmatched. The length of the CDR3 is 15 residues.